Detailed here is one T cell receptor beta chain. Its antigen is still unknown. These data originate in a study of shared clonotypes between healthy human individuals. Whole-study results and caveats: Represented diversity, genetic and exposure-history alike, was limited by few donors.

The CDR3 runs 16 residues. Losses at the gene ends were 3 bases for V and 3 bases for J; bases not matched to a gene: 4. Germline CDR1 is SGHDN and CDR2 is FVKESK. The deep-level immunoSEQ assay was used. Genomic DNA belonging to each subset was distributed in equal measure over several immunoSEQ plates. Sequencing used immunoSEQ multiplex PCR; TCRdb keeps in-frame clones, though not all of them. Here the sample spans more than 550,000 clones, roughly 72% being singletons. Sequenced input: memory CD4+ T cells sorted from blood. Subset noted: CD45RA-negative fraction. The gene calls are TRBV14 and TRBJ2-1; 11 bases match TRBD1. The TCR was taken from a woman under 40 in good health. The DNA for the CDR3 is TGTGCCAGCAGCCAGCTAGGGACAGGGGGCTACAATGAGCAGTTCTTC. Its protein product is CASSQLGTGGYNEQFF.